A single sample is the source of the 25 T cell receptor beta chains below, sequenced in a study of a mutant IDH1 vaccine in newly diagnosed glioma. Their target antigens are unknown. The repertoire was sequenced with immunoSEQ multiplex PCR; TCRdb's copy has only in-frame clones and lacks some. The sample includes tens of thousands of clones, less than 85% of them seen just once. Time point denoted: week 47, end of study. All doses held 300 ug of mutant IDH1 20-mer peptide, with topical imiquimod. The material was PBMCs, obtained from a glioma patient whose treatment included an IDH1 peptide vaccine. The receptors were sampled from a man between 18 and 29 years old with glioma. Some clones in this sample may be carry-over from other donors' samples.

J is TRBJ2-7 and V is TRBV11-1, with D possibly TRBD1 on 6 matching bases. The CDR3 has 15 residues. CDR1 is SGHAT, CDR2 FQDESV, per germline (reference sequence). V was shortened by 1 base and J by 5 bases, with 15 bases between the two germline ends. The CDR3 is CASSLGQGISHEQYF. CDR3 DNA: TGTGCCAGCAGCTTAGGCCAGGGGATTTCGCACGAGCAGTACTTC.

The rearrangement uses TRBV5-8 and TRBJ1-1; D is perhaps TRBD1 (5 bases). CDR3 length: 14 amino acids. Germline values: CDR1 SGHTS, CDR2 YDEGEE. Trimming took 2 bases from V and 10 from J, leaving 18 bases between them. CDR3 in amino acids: CASSFNLWGSGAFF. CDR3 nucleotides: TGTGCCAGCAGCTTCAACCTGTGGGGGAGCGGAGCTTTCTTT.

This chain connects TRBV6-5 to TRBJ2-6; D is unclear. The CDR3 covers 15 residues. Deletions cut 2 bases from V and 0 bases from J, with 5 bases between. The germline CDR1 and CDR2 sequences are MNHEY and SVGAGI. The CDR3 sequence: CASSYGYSGANVLTF. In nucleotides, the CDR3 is TGTGCCAGCAGTTACGGCTACTCTGGGGCCAACGTCCTGACTTTC.

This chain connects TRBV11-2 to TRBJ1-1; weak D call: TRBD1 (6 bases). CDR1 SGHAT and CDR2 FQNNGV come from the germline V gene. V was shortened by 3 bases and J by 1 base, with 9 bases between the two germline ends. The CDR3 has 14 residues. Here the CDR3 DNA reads TGTGCCAGCAGCTTGAGCAGGGGGAACACTGAAGCTTTCTTT. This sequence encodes CASSLSRGNTEAFF.

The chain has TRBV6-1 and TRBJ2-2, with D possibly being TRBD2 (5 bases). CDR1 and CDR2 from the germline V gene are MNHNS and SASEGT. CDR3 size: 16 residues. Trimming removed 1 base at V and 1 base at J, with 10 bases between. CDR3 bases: TGTGCCAGCAGTGAAGTTTTCGGGAAGAACACCGGGGAGCTGTTTTTT. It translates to CASSEVFGKNTGELFF.

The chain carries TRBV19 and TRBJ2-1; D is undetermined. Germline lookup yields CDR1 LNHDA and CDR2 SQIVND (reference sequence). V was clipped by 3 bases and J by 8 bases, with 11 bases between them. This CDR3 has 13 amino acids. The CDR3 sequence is CASSILLSDEQFF. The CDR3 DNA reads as TGTGCCAGTAGTATCCTCCTGTCGGATGAGCAGTTCTTC.

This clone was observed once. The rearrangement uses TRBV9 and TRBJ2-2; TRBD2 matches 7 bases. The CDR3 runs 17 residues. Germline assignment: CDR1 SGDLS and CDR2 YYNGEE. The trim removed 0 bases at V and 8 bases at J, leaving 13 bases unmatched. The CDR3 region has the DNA TGTGCCAGCAGCGTAGCTTGGGGGGGGACTAACTCTGGGGAGCTGTTTTTT. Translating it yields CASSVAWGGTNSGELFF.

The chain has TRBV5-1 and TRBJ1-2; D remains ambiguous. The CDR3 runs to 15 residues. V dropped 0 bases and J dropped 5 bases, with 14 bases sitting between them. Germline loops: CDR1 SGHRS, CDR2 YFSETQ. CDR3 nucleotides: TGCGCCAGCAGCTTGGATTTAGGGCAGACTTATGGCTACACCTTC. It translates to CASSLDLGQTYGYTF. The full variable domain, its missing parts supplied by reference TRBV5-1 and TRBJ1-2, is KAGVTQTPRYLIKTRGQQVTLSCSPISGHRSVSWYQQTPGQGLQFLFEYFSETQRNKGNFPGRFSGRQFSNSRSEMNVSTLELGDSALYLCASSLDLGQTYGYTFGSGTRLTVV.

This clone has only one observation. Here the CDR3 reads CASSQGDRGYNSPLHF. In nucleotides, the CDR3 is TGCGCCAGCAGCCAGGGGGACAGGGGCTATAATTCACCCCTCCACTTT. The chain carries TRBV4-3 and TRBJ1-6; the match to TRBD1 covers 10 bases. J lost 3 bases, V lost 3 bases, and 2 bases had no gene match. The germline V gene has CDR1 LGHNA and CDR2 YSLEER. The CDR3 is made up of 16 amino acids.

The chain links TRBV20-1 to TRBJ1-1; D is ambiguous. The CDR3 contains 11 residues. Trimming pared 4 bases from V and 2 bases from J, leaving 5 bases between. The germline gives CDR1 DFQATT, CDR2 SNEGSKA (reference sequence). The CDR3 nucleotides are TGCAGTGCTAACGATAACACTGAAGCTTTCTTT. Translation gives CSANDNTEAFF.

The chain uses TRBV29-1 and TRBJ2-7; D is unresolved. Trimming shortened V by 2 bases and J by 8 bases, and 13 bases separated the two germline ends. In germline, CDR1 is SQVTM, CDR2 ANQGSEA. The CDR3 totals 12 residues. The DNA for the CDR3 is TGCAGCGTTGAATTGTTGCCCGGGCAGCAGTACTTC. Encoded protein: CSVELLPGQQYF.

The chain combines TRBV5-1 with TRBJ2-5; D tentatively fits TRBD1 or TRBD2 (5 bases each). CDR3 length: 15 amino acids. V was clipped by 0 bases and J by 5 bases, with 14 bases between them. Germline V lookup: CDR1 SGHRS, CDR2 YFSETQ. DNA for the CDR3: TGCGCCAGCAGCTTGGGGGGACGCTTCGACGAGACCCAGTACTTC. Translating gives CASSLGGRFDETQYF.

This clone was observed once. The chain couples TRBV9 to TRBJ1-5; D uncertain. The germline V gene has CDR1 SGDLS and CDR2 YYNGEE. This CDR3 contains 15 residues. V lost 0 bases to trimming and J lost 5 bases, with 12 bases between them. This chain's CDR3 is CASSVGPWSYQPQHF. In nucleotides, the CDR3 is TGTGCCAGCAGCGTAGGCCCCTGGAGCTATCAGCCCCAGCATTTT.

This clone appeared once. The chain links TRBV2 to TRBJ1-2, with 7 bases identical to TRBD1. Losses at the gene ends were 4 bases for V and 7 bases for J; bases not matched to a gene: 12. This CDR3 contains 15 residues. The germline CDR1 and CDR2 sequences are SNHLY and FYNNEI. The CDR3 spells CASSGWGTVQGGYTF. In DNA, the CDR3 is TGTGCCAGCAGTGGATGGGGGACAGTTCAGGGTGGCTACACCTTC. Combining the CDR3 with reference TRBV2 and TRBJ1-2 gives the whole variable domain EPEVTQTPSHQVTQMGQEVILRCVPISNHLYFYWYRQILGQKVEFLVSFYNNEISEKSEIFDDQFSVERPDGSNFTLKIRSTKLEDSAMYFCASSGWGTVQGGYTFGSGTRLTVV.

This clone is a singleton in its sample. DNA of the CDR3: TGTGCCAGCAGTTTGGGATTTTACAGGAACACTGAAGCTTTCTTT. Translating gives CASSLGFYRNTEAFF. This chain connects TRBV28 to TRBJ1-1; D not certain. CDR3 length equals 15 residues. The V end lost 3 bases, the J end lost 1 base, and 12 bases lay between the germline ends. Germline V gene data show CDR1 as MDHEN and CDR2 as SYDVKM.

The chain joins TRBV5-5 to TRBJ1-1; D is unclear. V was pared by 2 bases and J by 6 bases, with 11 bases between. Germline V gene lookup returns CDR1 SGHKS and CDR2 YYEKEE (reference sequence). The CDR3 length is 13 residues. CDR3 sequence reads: CASSFTVPPEAFF. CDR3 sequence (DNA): TGTGCCAGCAGCTTTACAGTTCCCCCTGAAGCTTTCTTT.

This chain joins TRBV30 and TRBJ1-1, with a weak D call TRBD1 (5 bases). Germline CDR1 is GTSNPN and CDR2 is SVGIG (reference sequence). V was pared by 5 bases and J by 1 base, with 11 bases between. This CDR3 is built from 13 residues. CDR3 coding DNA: TGTGCCTGGCACGTTACAGGGAACACTGAAGCTTTCTTT. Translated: CAWHVTGNTEAFF.

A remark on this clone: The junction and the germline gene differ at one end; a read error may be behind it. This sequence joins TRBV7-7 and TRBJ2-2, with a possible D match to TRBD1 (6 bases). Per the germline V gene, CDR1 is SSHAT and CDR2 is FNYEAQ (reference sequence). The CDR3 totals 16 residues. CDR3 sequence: CASSLSGTLITGELFF. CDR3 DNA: TGTGCTAGCAGCTTATCCGGGACACTTATCACCGGGGAGCTGTTTTTT. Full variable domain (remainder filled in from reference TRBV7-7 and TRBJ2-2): GAGVSQSPRYKVTKRGQDVTLRCDPISSHATLYWYQQALGQGPEFLTYFNYEAQPDKSGLPSDRFSAERPEGSISTLTIQRTEQRDSAMYRCASSLSGTLITGELFFGEGSRLTVL.

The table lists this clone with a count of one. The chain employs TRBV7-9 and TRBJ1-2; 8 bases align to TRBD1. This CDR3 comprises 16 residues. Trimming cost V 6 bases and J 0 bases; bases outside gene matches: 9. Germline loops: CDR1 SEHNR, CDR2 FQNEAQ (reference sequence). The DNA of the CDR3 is TGTGCCAGCAGTCAGGGGGCCCAAGTGACTAACTATGGCTACACCTTC. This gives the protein CASSQGAQVTNYGYTF.

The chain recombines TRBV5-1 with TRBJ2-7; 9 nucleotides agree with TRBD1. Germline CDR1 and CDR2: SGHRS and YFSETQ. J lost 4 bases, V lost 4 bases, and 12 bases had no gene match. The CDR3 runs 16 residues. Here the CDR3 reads CASSQYPGTGQYEQYF. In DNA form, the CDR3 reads TGCGCCAGCAGCCAATACCCCGGGACAGGGCAATACGAGCAGTACTTC. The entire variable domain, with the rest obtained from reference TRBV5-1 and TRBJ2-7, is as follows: KAGVTQTPRYLIKTRGQQVTLSCSPISGHRSVSWYQQTPGQGLQFLFEYFSETQRNKGNFPGRFSGRQFSNSRSEMNVSTLELGDSALYLCASSQYPGTGQYEQYFGPGTRLTVT.

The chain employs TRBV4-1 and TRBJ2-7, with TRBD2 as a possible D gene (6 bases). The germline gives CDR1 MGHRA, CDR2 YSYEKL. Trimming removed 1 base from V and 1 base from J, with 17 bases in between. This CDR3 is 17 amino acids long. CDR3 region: CASSQVQHAGTSYEQYF. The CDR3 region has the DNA TGCGCCAGCAGCCAAGTGCAGCATGCCGGGACTTCCTACGAGCAGTACTTC.

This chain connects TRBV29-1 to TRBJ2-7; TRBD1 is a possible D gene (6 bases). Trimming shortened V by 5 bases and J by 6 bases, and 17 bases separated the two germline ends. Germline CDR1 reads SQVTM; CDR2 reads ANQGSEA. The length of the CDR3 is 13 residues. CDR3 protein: CSVRTALTGEQYF. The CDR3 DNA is TGCAGCGTTCGGACAGCCCTCACGGGCGAGCAGTACTTC.

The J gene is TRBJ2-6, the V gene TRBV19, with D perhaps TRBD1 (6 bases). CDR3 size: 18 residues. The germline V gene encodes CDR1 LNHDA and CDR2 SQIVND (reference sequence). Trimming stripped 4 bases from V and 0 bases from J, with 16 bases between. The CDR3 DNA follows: TGTGCCAGTAGTAGGCAAGACAGGACGGTCTCTGGGGCCAACGTCCTGACTTTC. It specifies CASSRQDRTVSGANVLTF.

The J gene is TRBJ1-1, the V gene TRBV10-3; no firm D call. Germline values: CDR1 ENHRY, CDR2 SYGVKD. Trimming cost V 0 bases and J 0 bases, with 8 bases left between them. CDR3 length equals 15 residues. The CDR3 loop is CAISESGRVNTEAFF. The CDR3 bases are TGTGCCATCAGTGAGTCGGGTAGGGTGAACACTGAAGCTTTCTTT.

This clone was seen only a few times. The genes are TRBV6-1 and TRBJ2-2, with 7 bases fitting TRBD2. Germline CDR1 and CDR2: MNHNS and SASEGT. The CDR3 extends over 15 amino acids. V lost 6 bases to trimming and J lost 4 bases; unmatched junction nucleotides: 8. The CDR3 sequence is CASRTRGGSTGELFF. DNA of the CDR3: TGTGCCAGCAGGACTCGGGGCGGGAGCACCGGGGAGCTGTTTTTT.